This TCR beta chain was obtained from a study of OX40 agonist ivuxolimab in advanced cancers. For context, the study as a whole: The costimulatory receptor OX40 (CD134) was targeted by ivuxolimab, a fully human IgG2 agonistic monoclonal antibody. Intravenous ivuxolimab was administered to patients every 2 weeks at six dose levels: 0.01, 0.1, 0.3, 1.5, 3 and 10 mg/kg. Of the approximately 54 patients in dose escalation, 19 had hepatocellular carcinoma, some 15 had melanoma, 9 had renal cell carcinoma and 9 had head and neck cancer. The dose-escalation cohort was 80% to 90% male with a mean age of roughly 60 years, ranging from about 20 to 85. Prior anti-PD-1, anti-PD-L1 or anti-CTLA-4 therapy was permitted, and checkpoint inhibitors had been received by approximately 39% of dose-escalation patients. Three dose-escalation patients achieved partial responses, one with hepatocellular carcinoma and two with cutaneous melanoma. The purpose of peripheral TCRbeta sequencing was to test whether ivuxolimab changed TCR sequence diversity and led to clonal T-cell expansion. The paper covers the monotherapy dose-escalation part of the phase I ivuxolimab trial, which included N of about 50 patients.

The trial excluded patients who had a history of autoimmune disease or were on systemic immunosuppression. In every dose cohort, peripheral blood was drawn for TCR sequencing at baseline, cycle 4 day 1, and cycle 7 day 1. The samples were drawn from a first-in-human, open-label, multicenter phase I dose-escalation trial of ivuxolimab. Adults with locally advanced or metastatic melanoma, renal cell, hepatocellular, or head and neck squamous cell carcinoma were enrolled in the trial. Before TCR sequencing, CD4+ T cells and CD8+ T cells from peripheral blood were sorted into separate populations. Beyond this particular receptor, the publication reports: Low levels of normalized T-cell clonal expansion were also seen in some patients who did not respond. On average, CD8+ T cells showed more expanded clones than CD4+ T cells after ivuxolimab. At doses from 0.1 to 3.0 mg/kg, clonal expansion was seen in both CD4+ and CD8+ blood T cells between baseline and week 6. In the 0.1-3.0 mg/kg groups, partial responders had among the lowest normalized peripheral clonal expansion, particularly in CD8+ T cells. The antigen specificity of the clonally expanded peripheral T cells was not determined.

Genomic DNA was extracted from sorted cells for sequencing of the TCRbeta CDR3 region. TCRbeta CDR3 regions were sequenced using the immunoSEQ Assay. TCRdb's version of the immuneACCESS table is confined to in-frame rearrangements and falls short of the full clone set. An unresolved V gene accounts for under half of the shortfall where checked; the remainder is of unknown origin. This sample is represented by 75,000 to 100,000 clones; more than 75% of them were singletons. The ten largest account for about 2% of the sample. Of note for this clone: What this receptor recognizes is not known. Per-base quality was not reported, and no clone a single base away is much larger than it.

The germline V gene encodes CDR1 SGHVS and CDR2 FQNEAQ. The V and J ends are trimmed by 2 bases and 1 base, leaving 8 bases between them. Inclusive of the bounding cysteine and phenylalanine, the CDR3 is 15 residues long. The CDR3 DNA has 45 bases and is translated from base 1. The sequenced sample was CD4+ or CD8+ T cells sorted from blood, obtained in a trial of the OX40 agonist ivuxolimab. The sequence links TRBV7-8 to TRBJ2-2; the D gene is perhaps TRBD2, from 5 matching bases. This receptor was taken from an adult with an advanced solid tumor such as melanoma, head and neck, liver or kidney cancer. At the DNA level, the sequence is TGTGCCAGCAGCTTATGGACTGAGAACACCGGGGAGCTGTTTTTT. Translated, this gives CASSLWTENTGELFF.